This TCR beta chain was captured in a study of T cells expressing NK-cell markers. Germline CDR1 and CDR2: MNHNS and SASEGT. The CDR3 is 14 amino acids. TCRdb reprocessed the 5' RACE reads; each CDR3 protein has one entry and no DNA is given. The sample table sets out around 180,000 distinct CDR3 sequences. V usage is TRBV6-1 and J usage is TRBJ1-6; the TRBD1 assignment by TCRdb is unverifiable without DNA. The TCR comes from a man aged 18 to 69 in good health. The specimen sequenced was blood T cells: a sorted CD56 or NKG2C T cell subset, CD4+ or CD8+ T cells, or bulk PBMC T cells (not recorded which). CDR3 residues: CASSQGNLNSPLHF.